Detailed here is one T cell receptor (beta chain). Its antigen remains unidentified. The CDR3 sequence is 13 residues long. Germline V lookup: CDR1 SGHTS, CDR2 YDEGEE. Trimming took 1 base from V and 5 from J, leaving 10 bases between them. The sample comes from a study of response to subunit inactivated influenza vaccine. Study-wide points: Authors proposed each seasonal influenza vaccination draws in few new T cells.

TCRdb reanalysed the RT-PCR reads using MiXCR and keeps one entry per CDR3 protein. The sample consists of about 830,000 distinct CDR3 sequences, under 20% of them appearing once. Material: PBMCs from blood, obtained 4 to 6 days after vaccination. This chain joins TRBV5-8 and TRBJ2-7; D uncertain. The source is a man between 50 and 59 years old who received an inactivated influenza vaccine. The CDR3 here is CASSLNPWDEQYF. The DNA of the CDR3 is TGTGCCAGCAGCTTGAACCCATGGGACGAGCAGTACTTC.